This entry concerns a single T cell receptor beta chain. The CDR3 is made up of 14 amino acids. This specimen belongs to a study of blood T cell repertoires in COVID-19. Per the original methods: Counts of nucleated cells, estimated from reference gene primer amplification, were obtained. Profiling relied on immunoSEQ multiplex PCR, and the TCRdb table lists in-frame clones only, not all of them. The D gene and trimming were derived from the DNA, and the V and J assignments and clone size from that table. The sample includes 100,000 to 150,000 clones, around 88% of them seen just once. Sequenced: peripheral blood. The chain carries TRBV21-1 and TRBJ2-1; the D call of TRBD2 is as the table states it, not checked on the DNA. TRBV21-1 is a pseudogene locus. The receptor comes from a human donor in a cohort sampled during active COVID-19. CDR3 sequence reads: CASFPGEGYNEQFF. The CDR3 DNA is TGTGCCAGCTTCCCCGGAGAGGGCTACAATGAGCAGTTCTTC.